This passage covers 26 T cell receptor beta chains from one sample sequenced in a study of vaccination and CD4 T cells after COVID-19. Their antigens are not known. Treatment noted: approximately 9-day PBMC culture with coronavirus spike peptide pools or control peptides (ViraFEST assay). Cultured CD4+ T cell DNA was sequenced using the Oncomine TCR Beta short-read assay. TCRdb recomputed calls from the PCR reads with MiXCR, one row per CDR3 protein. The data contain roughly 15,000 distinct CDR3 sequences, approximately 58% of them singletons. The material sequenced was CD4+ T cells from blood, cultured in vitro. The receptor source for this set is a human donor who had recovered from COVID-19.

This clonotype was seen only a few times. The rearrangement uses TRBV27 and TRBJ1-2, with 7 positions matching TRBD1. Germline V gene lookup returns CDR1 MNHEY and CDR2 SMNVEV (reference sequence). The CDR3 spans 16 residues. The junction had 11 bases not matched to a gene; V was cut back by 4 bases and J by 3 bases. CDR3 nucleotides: TGTGCCAGCAGTTCCCTCCATACCGGGACAGACTATGGCTACACCTTC. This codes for CASSSLHTGTDYGYTF.

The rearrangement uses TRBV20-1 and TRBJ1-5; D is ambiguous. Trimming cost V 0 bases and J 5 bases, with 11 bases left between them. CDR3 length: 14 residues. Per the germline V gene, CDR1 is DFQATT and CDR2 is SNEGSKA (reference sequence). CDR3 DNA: TGCAGTGCTAGAGATTTAGCGGAAGATCAGCCCCAGCATTTT. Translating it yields CSARDLAEDQPQHF.

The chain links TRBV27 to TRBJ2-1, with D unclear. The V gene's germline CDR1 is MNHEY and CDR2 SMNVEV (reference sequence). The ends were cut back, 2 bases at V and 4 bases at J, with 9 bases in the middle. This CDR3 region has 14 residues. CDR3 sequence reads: CASSLEKAYNEQFF. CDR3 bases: TGTGCCAGCAGTTTAGAAAAGGCGTACAATGAGCAGTTCTTC.

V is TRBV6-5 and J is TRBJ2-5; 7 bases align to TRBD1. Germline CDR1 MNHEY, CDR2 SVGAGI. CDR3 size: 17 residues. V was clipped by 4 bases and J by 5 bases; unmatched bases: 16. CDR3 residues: CASSFLGAGGELETQYF. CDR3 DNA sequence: TGTGCCAGCAGTTTCTTAGGCGCAGGGGGAGAATTGGAGACCCAGTACTTC.

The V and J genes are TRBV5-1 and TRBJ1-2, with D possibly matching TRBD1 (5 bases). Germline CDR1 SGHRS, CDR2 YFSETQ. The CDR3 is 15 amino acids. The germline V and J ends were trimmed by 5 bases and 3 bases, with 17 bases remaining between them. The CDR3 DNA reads TGCGCCAGCAGTGGAGGGGACCCCTTAGACTATGGCTACACCTTC. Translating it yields CASSGGDPLDYGYTF.

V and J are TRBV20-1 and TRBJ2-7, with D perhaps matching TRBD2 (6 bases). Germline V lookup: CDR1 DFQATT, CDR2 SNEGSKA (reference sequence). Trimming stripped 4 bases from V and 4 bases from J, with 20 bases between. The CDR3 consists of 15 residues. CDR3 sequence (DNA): TGCAGTGCTACCAGGGACTCCACAACCGCTTACGAGCAGTACTTC. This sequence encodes CSATRDSTTAYEQYF.

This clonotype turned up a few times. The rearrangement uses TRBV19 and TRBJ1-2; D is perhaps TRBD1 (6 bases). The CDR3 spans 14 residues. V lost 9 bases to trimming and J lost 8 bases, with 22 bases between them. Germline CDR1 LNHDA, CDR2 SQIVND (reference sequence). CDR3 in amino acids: CASLRGGSASGYTF. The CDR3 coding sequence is TGTGCCAGCCTCAGAGGGGGATCAGCTTCGGGCTACACCTTC.

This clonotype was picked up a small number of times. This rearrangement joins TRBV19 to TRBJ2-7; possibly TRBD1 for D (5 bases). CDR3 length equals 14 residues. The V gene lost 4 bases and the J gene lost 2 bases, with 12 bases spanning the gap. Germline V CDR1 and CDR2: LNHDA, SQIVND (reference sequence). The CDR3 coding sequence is TGTGCCAGTAGTACCCGGACACTTACCTACGAGCAGTACTTC. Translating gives CASSTRTLTYEQYF.

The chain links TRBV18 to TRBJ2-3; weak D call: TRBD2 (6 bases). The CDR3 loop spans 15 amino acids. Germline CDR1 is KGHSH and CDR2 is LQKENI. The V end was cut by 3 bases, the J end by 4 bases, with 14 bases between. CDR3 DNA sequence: TGTGCCAGCTCACCTCAGACTAGTGAGGCAGATACGCAGTATTTT. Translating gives CASSPQTSEADTQYF. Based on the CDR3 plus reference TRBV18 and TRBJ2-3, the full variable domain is NAGVMQNPRHLVRRRGQEARLRCSPMKGHSHVYWYRQLPEEGLKFMVYLQKENIIDESGMPKERFSAEFPKEGPSILRIQQVVRGDSAAYFCASSPQTSEADTQYFGPGTRLTVL.

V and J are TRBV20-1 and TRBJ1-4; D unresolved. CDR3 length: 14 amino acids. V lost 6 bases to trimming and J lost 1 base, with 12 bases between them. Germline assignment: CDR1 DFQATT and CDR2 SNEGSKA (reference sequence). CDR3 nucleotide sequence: TGCAGTGCCATCGACCGAGGAACTAATGAAAAACTGTTTTTT. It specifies CSAIDRGTNEKLFF.

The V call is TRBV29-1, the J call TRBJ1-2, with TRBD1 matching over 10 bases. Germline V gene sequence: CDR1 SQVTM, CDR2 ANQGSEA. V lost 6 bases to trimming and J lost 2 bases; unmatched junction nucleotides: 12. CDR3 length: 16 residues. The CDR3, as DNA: TGCAGCGTCACGGGACAGGGGTCTCCTTCCAACTATGGCTACACCTTC. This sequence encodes CSVTGQGSPSNYGYTF.

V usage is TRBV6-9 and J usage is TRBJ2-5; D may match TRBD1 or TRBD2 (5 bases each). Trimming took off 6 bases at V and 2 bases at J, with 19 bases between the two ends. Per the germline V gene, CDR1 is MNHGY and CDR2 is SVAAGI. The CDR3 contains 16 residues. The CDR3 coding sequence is TGTGCCAGCAGCCGCCGGGTTAGAGGGGCACAAGAGACCCAGTACTTC. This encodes CASSRRVRGAQETQYF.

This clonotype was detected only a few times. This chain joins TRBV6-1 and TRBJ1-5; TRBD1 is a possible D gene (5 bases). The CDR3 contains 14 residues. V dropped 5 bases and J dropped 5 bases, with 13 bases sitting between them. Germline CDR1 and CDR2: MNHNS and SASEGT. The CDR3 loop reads CASSPWGEDQPQHF. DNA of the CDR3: TGTGCCAGCAGTCCATGGGGGGAGGATCAGCCCCAGCATTTT.

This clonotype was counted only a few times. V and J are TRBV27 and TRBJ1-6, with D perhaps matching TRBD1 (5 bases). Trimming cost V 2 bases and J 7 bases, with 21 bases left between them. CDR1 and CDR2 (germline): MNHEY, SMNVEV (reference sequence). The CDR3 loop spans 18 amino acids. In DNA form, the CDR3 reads TGTGCCAGCAGTTTACGCTCTCTCGGGGCTAGGAGGAATTCACCCCTCCACTTT. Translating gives CASSLRSLGARRNSPLHF.

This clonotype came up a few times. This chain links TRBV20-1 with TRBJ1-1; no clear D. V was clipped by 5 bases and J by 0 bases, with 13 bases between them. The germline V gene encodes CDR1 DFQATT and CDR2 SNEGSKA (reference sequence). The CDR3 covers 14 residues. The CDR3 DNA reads TGCAGTGCTTTATGGACTGCAATGAACACTGAAGCTTTCTTT. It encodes CSALWTAMNTEAFF.

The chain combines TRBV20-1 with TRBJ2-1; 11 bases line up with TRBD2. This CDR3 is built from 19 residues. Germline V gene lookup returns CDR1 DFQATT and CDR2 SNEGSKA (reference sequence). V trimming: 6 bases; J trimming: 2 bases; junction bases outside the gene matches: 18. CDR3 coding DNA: TGCAGTGCCTCTCCCCGACTAGCGGGAAAATCATCAGCCTACAATGAGCAGTTCTTC. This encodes CSASPRLAGKSSAYNEQFF.

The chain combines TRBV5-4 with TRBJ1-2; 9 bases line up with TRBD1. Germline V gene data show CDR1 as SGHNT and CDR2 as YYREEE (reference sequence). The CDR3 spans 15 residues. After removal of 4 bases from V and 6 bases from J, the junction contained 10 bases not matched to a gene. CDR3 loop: CASSQAWTGVHGYTF. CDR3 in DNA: TGTGCCAGCAGCCAAGCCTGGACAGGGGTGCATGGCTACACCTTC.

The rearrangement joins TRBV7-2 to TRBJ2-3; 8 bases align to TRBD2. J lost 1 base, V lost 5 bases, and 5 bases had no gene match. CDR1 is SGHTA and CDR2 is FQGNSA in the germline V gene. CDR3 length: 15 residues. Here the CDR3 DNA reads TGTGCCAGCAGCAAAGCCGGGGGGGGCACAGATACGCAGTATTTT. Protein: CASSKAGGGTDTQYF. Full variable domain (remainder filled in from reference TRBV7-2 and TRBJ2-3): GAGVSQSPSNKVTEKGKDVELRCDPISGHTALYWYRQSLGQGLEFLIYFQGNSAPDKSGLPSDRFSAERTGGSVSTLTIQRTQQEDSAVYLCASSKAGGGTDTQYFGPGTRLTVL.

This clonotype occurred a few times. DNA for the CDR3: TGCAGTGCTAGAGATCCCAGGGCGGACCAAGAGACCCAGTACTTC. Protein product: CSARDPRADQETQYF. The chain uses TRBV20-1 and TRBJ2-5; D perhaps matches TRBD1 (5 bases). Trimming took off 0 bases at V and 0 bases at J, with 11 bases between the two ends. The CDR3 has 15 amino acids. CDR1 and CDR2 (germline): DFQATT, SNEGSKA (reference sequence).

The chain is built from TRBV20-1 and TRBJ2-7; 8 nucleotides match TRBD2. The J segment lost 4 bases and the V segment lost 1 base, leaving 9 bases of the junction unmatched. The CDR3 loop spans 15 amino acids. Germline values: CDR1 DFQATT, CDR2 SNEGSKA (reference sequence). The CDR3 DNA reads TGCAGTGCTAGAGGATGGGCTAGCGGGTTATACGAGCAGTACTTC. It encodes CSARGWASGLYEQYF.

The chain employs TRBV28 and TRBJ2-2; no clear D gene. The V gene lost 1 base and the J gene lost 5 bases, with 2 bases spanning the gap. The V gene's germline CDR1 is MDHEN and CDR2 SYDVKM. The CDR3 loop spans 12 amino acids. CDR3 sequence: CASSLLTGELFF. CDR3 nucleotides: TGTGCCAGCAGTTTATTAACCGGGGAGCTGTTTTTT.

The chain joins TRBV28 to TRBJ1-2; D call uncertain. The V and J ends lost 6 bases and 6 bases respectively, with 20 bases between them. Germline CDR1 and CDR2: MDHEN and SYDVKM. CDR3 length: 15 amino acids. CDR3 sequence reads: CASRHQGFVSNGYTF. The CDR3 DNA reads TGTGCCAGCAGACACCAAGGGTTTGTATCAAATGGCTACACCTTC.

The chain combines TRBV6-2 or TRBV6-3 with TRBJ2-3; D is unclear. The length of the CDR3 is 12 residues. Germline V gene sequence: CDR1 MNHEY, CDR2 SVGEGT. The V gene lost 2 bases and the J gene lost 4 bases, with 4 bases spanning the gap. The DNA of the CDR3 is TGTGCCAGCAGTTACATTCCAGATACGCAGTATTTT. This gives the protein CASSYIPDTQYF.

In DNA, the CDR3 is TGTGCCAGCAGCTTATTCGGGACCGTTAATACGCAGTATTTT. Encoded protein: CASSLFGTVNTQYF. V usage is TRBV7-2 and J usage is TRBJ2-3; D tentatively reads TRBD1 or TRBD2 (5 bases each). The CDR3 consists of 14 residues. Trimming took off 2 bases at V and 7 bases at J, with 13 bases between the two ends. The germline CDR1 and CDR2 sequences are SGHTA and FQGNSA.

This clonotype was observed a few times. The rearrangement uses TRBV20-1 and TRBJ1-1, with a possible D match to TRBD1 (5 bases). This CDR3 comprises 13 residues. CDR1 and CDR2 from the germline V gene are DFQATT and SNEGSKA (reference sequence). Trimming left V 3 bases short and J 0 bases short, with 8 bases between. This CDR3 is CSARGGMNTEAFF. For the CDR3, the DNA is TGCAGTGCTAGGGGGGGAATGAACACTGAAGCTTTCTTT.

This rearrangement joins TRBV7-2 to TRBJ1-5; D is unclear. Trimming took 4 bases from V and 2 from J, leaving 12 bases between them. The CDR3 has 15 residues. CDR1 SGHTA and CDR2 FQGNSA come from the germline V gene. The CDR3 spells CASSSPAGGNQPQHF. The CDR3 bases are TGTGCCAGCAGCTCCCCCGCGGGTGGCAATCAGCCCCAGCATTTT.